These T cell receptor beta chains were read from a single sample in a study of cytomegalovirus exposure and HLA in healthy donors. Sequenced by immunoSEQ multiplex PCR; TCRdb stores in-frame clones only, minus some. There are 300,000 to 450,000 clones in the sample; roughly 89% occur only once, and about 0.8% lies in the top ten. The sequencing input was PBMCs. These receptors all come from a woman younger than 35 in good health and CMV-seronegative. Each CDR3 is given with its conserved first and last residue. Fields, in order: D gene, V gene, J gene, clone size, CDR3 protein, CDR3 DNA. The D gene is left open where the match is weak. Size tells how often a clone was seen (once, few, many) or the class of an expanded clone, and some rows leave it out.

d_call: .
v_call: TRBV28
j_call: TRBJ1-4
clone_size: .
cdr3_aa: CASLPGDNEKLFF
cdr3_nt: TGTGCCAGCCTACCGGGAGATAATGAAAAACTGTTTTTT

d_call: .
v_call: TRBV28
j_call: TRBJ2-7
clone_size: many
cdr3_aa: CASSLRTVPHEQYF
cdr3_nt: TGTGCCAGCAGCCTAAGGACAGTTCCCCACGAGCAGTACTTC

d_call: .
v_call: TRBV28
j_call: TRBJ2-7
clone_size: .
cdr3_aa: CASRKNGGSSYEQYF
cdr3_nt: TGTGCCAGCAGAAAGAACGGGGGTAGCTCCTACGAGCAGTACTTC

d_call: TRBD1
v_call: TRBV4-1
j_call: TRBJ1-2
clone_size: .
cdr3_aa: CASSQTAGTEFYTF
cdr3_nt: TGCGCCAGCAGCCAGACTGCCGGGACAGAGTTCTACACCTTC

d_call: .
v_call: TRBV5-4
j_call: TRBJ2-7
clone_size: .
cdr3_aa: CASSSRGALGWEQYF
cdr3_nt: TGTGCCAGCAGCTCCCGGGGAGCGTTAGGTTGGGAGCAGTACTTC

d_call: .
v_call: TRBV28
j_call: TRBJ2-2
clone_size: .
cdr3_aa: CASRRTIGTGELFF
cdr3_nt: TGTGCCAGCAGAAGGACTATAGGGACCGGGGAGCTGTTTTTT

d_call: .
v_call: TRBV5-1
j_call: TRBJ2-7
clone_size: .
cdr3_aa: CASSFPSRDRSYEQYF
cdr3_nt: TGCGCCAGCAGCTTTCCCTCGCGGGACAGATCCTACGAGCAGTACTTC

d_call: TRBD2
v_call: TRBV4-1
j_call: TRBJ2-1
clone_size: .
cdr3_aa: CASSQELRLAGDEQFF
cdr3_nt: TGCGCCAGCAGCCAAGAATTGAGACTAGCGGGCGATGAGCAGTTCTTC

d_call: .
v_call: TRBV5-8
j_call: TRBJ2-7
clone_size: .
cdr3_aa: CASSRRESSYEQYF
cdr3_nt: TGTGCCAGCAGCAGGAGGGAGTCCTCCTACGAGCAGTACTTC

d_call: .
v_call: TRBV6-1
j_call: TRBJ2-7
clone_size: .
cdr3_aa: CASSEILAEWYF
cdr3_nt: TGTGCCAGCAGTGAAATATTAGCTGAGTGGTACTTC

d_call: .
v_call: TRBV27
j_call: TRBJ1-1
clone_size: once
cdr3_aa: CASSKGGMAEAFF
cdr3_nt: TGTGCCAGCAGTAAGGGCGGGATGGCTGAAGCTTTCTTT

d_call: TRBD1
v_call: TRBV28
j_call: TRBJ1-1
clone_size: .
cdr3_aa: CASKGTVDMNTEAFF
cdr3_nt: TGTGCCAGCAAGGGGACAGTCGACATGAACACTGAAGCTTTCTTT

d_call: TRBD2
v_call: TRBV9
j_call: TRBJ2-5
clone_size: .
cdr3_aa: CASSVVPATSGREETQYF
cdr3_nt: TGTGCCAGCAGCGTAGTACCGGCGACTAGCGGGAGGGAAGAGACCCAGTACTTC

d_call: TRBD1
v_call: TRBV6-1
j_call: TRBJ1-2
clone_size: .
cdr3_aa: CASSERPGQASWGYTF
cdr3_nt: TGTGCCAGCAGTGAACGTCCGGGACAGGCCTCTTGGGGCTACACCTTC

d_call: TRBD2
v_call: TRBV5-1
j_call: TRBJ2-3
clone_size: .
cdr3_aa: CASSLSPSGGPDTQYF
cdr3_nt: TGCGCCAGCAGCTTGAGCCCTAGCGGGGGCCCGGATACGCAGTATTTT

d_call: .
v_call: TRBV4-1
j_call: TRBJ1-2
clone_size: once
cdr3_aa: CASSQTAGYGYTF
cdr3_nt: TGCGCCAGCAGCCAGACGGCGGGCTATGGCTACACCTTC

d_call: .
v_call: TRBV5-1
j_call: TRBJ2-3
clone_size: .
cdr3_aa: CASSLENSDTQYF
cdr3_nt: TGCGCCAGCAGCTTGGAGAACTCAGATACGCAGTATTTT

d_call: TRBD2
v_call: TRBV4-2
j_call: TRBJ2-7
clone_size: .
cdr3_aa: CASSQDPAGGFYEQYF
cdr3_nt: TGTGCCAGCAGCCAAGATCCAGCGGGGGGGTTCTACGAGCAGTACTTC

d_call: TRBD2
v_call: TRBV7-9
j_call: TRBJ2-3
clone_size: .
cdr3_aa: CASSPPGGDTQYF
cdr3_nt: TGTGCCAGCAGCCCCCCGGGGGGAGATACGCAGTATTTT

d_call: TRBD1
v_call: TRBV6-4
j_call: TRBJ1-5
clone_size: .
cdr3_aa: CASREDRGIRQPQHF
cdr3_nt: TGTGCCAGCAGGGAAGACAGGGGGATAAGGCAGCCCCAGCATTTT

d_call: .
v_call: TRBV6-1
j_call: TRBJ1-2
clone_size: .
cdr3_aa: CASSGQRNYGYTF
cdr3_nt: TGTGCCAGCAGTGGACAGCGAAACTATGGCTACACCTTC

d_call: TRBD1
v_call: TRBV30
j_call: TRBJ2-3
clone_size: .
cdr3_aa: CAWSLNDRADTQYF
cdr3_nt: TGTGCCTGGAGTCTCAATGACAGGGCAGATACGCAGTATTTT

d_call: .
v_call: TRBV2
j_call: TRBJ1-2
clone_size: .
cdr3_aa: CASSERGGYTF
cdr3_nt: TGTGCCAGCAGTGAAAGGGGTGGCTACACCTTC

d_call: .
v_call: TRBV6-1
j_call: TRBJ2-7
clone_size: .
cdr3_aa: CASSEFPAGSYEQYF
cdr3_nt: TGTGCCAGCAGTGAATTCCCAGCGGGTAGCTACGAGCAGTACTTC

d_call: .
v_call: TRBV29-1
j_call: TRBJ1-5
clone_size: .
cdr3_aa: CSVEVGGPSQPQHF
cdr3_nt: TGCAGCGTTGAAGTCGGGGGGCCCTCCCAGCCCCAGCATTTT

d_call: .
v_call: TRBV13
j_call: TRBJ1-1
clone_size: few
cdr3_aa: CASSSQGNTEAFF
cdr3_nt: TGTGCCAGCAGCTCACAGGGGAACACTGAAGCTTTCTTT

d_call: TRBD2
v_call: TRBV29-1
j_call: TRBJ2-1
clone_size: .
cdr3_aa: CSVELAGGPYNEQFF
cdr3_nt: TGCAGCGTTGAACTAGCGGGGGGCCCCTACAATGAGCAGTTCTTC

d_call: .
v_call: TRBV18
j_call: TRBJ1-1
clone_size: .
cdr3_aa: CASSPLGGGGNTEAFF
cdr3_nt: TGTGCCAGCTCACCACTCGGTGGGGGGGGGAACACTGAAGCTTTCTTT

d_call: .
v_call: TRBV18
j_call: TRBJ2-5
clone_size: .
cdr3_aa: CASSPGGARRETQYF
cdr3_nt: TGTGCCAGCTCACCGGGGGGGGCTAGAAGAGAGACCCAGTACTTC

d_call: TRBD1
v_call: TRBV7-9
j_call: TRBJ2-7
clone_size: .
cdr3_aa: CASSLRQGPREQYF
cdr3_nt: TGTGCCAGCAGCTTACGACAGGGCCCTCGGGAGCAGTACTTC

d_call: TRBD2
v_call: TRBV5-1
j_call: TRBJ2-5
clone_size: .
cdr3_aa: CASSLEASGKRRVETQYF
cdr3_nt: TGCGCCAGCAGCTTGGAGGCGAGCGGGAAGCGTCGGGTAGAGACCCAGTACTTC

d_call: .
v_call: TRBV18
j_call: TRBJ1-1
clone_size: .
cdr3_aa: CASSLDRGKGEAFF
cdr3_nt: TGTGCCAGCTCACTCGACCGGGGTAAGGGCGAAGCTTTCTTT

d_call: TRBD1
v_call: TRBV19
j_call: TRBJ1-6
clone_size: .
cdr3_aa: CASSKNPRDRANSPLHF
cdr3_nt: TGTGCCAGTAGTAAAAACCCCCGGGACAGGGCAAATTCACCCCTCCACTTT

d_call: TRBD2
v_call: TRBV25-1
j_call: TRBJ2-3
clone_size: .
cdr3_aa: CASSILAGRPDTQYF
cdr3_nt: TGTGCCAGCAGTATTCTAGCGGGAAGGCCAGATACGCAGTATTTT

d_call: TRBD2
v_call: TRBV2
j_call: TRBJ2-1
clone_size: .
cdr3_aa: CASSTLAGAYNEQFF
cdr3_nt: TGTGCCAGCAGTACACTAGCGGGGGCCTACAATGAGCAGTTCTTC

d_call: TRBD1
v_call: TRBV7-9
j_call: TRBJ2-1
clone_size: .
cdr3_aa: CASSEGQGLFIEQFF
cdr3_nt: TGTGCCAGCAGCGAGGGACAGGGGTTGTTCATCGAGCAGTTCTTC

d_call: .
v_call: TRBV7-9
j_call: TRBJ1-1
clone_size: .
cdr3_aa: CASSLQGRDTEAFF
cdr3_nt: TGTGCCAGCAGCTTACAGGGGAGGGACACTGAAGCTTTCTTT

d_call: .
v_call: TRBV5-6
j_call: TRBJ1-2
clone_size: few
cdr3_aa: CASSLRGLRNYGYTF
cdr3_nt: TGTGCCAGCAGCTTGCGAGGGCTAAGAAACTATGGCTACACCTTC

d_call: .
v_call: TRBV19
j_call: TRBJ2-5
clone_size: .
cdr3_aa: CASSDGTRTYQETQYF
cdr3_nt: TGTGCCAGTAGTGACGGGACTCGCACGTACCAAGAGACCCAGTACTTC

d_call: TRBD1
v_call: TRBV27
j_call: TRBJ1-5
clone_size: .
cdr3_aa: CASSAGTGVSQPQHF
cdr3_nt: TGTGCCAGCAGTGCAGGGACAGGGGTAAGCCAGCCCCAGCATTTT

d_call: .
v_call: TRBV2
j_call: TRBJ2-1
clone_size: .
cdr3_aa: CASSEPSPKQFF
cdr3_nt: TGTGCCAGCAGTGAACCCAGTCCCAAGCAGTTCTTC

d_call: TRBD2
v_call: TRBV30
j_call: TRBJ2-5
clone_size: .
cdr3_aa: CAWSQAGGPETQYF
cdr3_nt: TGTGCCTGGAGCCAGGCGGGAGGGCCGGAGACCCAGTACTTC

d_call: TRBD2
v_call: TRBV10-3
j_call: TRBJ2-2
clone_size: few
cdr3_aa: CAISGPSGSGRNTGELFF
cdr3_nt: TGTGCCATCAGTGGGCCCTCGGGGAGCGGGAGGAACACCGGGGAGCTGTTTTTT

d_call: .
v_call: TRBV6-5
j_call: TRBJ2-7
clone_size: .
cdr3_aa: CATKRDTSYFYEQYF
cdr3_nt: TGTGCCACCAAGCGGGACACCTCGTACTTCTACGAGCAGTACTTC

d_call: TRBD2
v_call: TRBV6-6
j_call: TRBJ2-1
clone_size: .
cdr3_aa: CASSYRGGANEQFF
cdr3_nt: TGTGCCAGCAGTTACCGGGGGGGGGCCAATGAGCAGTTCTTC

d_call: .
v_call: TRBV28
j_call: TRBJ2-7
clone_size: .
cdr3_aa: CASSLLLGAYEQYF
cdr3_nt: TGTGCCAGCAGTTTATTACTAGGTGCCTACGAGCAGTACTTC

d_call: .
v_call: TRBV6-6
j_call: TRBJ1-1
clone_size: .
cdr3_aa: CASSYSGVRSNTEAFF
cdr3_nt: TGTGCCAGCAGTTACTCAGGTGTCCGGAGCAACACTGAAGCTTTCTTT

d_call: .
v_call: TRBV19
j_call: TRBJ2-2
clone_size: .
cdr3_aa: CASSMWGDTGELFF
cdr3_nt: TGTGCCAGTAGTATGTGGGGCGACACCGGGGAGCTGTTTTTT

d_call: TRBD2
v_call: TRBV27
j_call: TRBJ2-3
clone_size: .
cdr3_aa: CASGGLAENTDTQYF
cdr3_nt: TGTGCCAGCGGGGGACTAGCGGAGAACACAGATACGCAGTATTTT

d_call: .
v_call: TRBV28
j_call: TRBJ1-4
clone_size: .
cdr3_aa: CASRSTGIANEKLFF
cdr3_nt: TGTGCCAGCAGATCAACAGGGATAGCTAATGAAAAACTGTTTTTT

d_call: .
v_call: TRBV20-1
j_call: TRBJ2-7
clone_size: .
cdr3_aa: CSASPGYEQYF
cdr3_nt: TGCAGTGCCAGCCCGGGGTACGAGCAGTACTTC

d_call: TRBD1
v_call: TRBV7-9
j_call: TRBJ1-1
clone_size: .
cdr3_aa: CASSPSDRKNTEAFF
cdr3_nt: TGTGCCAGCAGCCCCTCGGACAGGAAGAACACTGAAGCTTTCTTT

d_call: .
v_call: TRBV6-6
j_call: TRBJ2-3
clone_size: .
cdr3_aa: CASSVTGNVADTQYF
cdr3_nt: TGTGCCAGCAGCGTAACAGGGAATGTTGCAGATACGCAGTATTTT

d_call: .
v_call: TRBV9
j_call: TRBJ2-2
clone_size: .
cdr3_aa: CASSKFPGLTGELFF
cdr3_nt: TGTGCCAGCAGCAAATTTCCAGGCCTCACCGGGGAGCTGTTTTTT

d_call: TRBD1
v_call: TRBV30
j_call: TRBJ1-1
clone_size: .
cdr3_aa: CAWSSGQGRTEAFF
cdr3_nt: TGTGCCTGGAGCTCAGGACAGGGTAGAACTGAAGCTTTCTTT